This TCR beta chain emerged from a study of brain T cells in children with intractable seizures. This table comes from immunoSEQ multiplex PCR, and its TCRdb copy is limited to in-frame clones, with some not included. The table shows around 38,000 clones, with 75% to 95% occurring only once. The sequenced cases were selected for having the highest brain T cell transcript signatures. This CDR3 spans 15 amino acids. V trimming: 0 bases; J trimming: 5 bases; junction bases outside the gene matches: 4. The germline gives CDR1 MGHRA, CDR2 YSYEKL. Whole-study results and caveats: Absence of clones before surgery may stem from lower sequencing depth.

Details on this clone: Its antigen is undetermined.

This TCR was sampled from a girl between 2 and 10 years old with tuberous sclerosis and intractable seizures. The sequencing here drew on peripheral blood, taken at surgery. V is TRBV4-1 and J is TRBJ1-2; 9 positions agree with TRBD1. CDR3 nucleotide sequence: TGCGCCAGCAGCCAAGATGGGGGGACAGGGTATGGCTACACCTTC. This encodes CASSQDGGTGYGYTF.